The 19 T cell receptor beta chains reported below all come from one sample, sequenced in a study of CD4+ T cells in melanoma. Sequencing used immunoSEQ multiplex PCR; TCRdb keeps in-frame clones, though not all of them. The sample shows some 11,000 clones, around 70% of them seen only once. The sample comprised cells from a culture (not recorded whether cultured in vitro). The receptors shown here come from a human donor with melanoma.

The chain uses TRBV7-2 and TRBJ2-3; 7 bases are a match to TRBD2. The germline V gene has CDR1 SGHTA and CDR2 FQGNSA. The junction had 6 bases not matched to a gene; V was cut back by 2 bases and J by 1 base. CDR3 size: 16 residues. The CDR3 region is CASSLSLAEGTDTQYF. CDR3 DNA: TGTGCCAGCAGCTTATCGCTAGCGGAAGGCACAGATACGCAGTATTTT.

The chain joins TRBV2 to TRBJ2-5; no firm D call. The length of the CDR3 is 11 residues. The ends were cut back, 9 bases at V and 0 bases at J, with 5 bases in the middle. Looked up from germline, CDR1 is SNHLY and CDR2 is FYNNEI. The CDR3 nucleotides read TGTGCCAGTGCGTACCAAGAGACCCAGTACTTC. Translation: CASAYQETQYF.

This clone came up a few times. The chain carries TRBV7-3 and TRBJ2-2; 8 bases are shared with TRBD2. CDR1 is SGHTA, CDR2 FQGTGA, per germline. This CDR3 has 16 amino acids. J gave up 4 bases and V 5 bases, and 9 bases lay outside the gene matches. The CDR3 coding sequence is TGTGCCAGCAGCCCCGCCGGGGGGGCCTTCACCGGGGAGCTGTTTTTT. Protein product: CASSPAGGAFTGELFF.

The rearrangement links TRBV6-1 to TRBJ2-2; D uncertain. The ends were cut back, 1 base at V and 6 bases at J, with 6 bases in the middle. Germline CDR1 and CDR2: MNHNS and SASEGT. The CDR3 extends over 13 amino acids. CDR3 protein: CASSEVLAGELFF. Here the CDR3 DNA reads TGTGCCAGCAGTGAAGTTTTAGCCGGGGAGCTGTTTTTT.

V gene TRBV5-1 combines with J gene TRBJ1-5, with 10 bases identical to TRBD1. The CDR3 has 14 amino acids. The ends lost 4 bases at V and 7 bases at J; junction bases unmatched: 5. In germline, CDR1 is SGHRS, CDR2 YFSETQ. CDR3 coding DNA: TGCGCCAGCAGCCCCGGGACAGGGGAACAGCCCCAGCATTTT. It is translated as CASSPGTGEQPQHF.

This clone was counted once. V usage is TRBV2 and J usage is TRBJ2-1; 9 bases agree with TRBD2. This CDR3 is 15 amino acids long. The germline V gene encodes CDR1 SNHLY and CDR2 FYNNEI. The V segment lost 6 bases and the J segment 7 bases; nucleotides outside the gene matches: 10. The DNA for the CDR3 is TGTGCCAGCAGCTTAGGGGCGGGGGGGCCAAATGAGCAGTTCTTC. Amino acids: CASSLGAGGPNEQFF.

The count of this clone is one. The V call is TRBV27, the J call TRBJ1-1, with a weak D call TRBD1 (5 bases). Germline V lookup: CDR1 MNHEY, CDR2 SMNVEV (reference sequence). CDR3 length equals 16 residues. Trimming left V 7 bases short and J 3 bases short, with 21 bases between. For the CDR3, the DNA is TGTGCCAGCACCGTTAAGCCCGGCGGGGCCTACACTGAAGCTTTCTTT. Protein product: CASTVKPGGAYTEAFF.

The chain is built from TRBV19 and TRBJ2-1; 9 bases line up with TRBD2. V dropped 6 bases and J dropped 5; count of bases not matched to a gene: 11. This CDR3 is built from 16 residues. CDR1 and CDR2 from the germline V gene are LNHDA and SQIVND (reference sequence). CDR3 DNA sequence: TGTGCCAGTAGAAGGCGTCGCGGGGGGGGAGACAATGAGCAGTTCTTC. This encodes CASRRRRGGGDNEQFF. The full variable domain, in which reference TRBV19 and TRBJ2-1 provide the parts outside the CDR3, is DGGITQSPKYLFRKEGQNVTLSCEQNLNHDAMYWYRQDPGQGLRLIYYSQIVNDFQKGDIAEGYSVSREKKESFPLTVTSAQKNPTAFYLCASRRRRGGGDNEQFFGPGTRLTVL.

The chain couples TRBV11-2 to TRBJ1-1; D not certain. Trimming left V 1 base short and J 6 bases short, with 9 bases between. There are 13 residues in the CDR3. Germline CDR1 is SGHAT and CDR2 is FQNNGV. The CDR3 sequence is CASSLAPLSEAFF. The CDR3 DNA reads as TGTGCCAGCAGCTTAGCCCCTTTATCTGAAGCTTTCTTT. Full variable domain (outside the CDR3, taken from reference TRBV11-2 and TRBJ1-1): EAGVAQSPRYKIIEKRQSVAFWCNPISGHATLYWYQQILGQGPKLLIQFQNNGVVDDSQLPKDRFSAERLKGVDSTLKIQPAKLEDSAVYLCASSLAPLSEAFFGQGTRLTVV.

The table lists this clone with a few counts. The gene calls are TRBV2 and TRBJ1-2; TRBD1 matches 7 bases. Germline values: CDR1 SNHLY, CDR2 FYNNEI. This CDR3 comprises 14 residues. Trimming removed 3 bases from V and 8 bases from J; junction bases left unmatched: 9. The CDR3 DNA reads as TGTGCCAGCAGTGAGATGACAGGGAGGGAAGGCTACACCTTC. Amino acid sequence: CASSEMTGREGYTF.

The sample holds one count of this clone. CDR3 DNA: TGTGCCTGGAGTACCAGGGTCTACGAGCAGTACTTC. It codes for CAWSTRVYEQYF. This chain uses TRBV30 with TRBJ2-7, with D perhaps TRBD1 (5 bases). Trimming removed 2 bases at V and 3 bases at J, with 8 bases between. The length of the CDR3 is 12 residues. CDR1 and CDR2 (germline): GTSNPN, SVGIG (reference sequence).

This clone was detected a few times. This chain uses TRBV27 with TRBJ2-2; D may match TRBD1 or TRBD2 (5 bases each). Germline V gives CDR1 MNHEY, CDR2 SMNVEV (reference sequence). Between the trimmed V and J ends, which lost 0 bases and 6 bases, there was a span of 17 bases. This CDR3 has 17 residues. The CDR3 here is CASSLSRGRRVAGELFF. The CDR3 DNA follows: TGTGCCAGCAGTTTATCCCGGGGACGCAGAGTCGCCGGGGAGCTGTTTTTT.

J is TRBJ2-7 and V is TRBV5-1, with D perhaps TRBD1 or TRBD2 (5 bases each). This CDR3 region has 15 residues. CDR1 SGHRS and CDR2 YFSETQ come from the germline V gene. Trimming shortened V by 0 bases and J by 4 bases, and 14 bases separated the two germline ends. The CDR3 nucleotides read TGCGCCAGCAGCTTGGGAACTCGAGGGGATTACGAGCAGTACTTC. It specifies CASSLGTRGDYEQYF.

The chain links TRBV7-2 to TRBJ1-1; no firm D call. Germline V gene sequence: CDR1 SGHTA, CDR2 FQGNSA. V lost 3 bases and J 1 base, leaving 3 bases between the germline ends. This CDR3 has 12 residues. This chain's CDR3 is CASSFPNTEAFF. CDR3 in DNA: TGTGCCAGCAGCTTCCCGAACACTGAAGCTTTCTTT.

The genes are TRBV11-3 and TRBJ2-5; the match to TRBD1 covers 7 bases. This CDR3 spans 13 amino acids. Germline V gives CDR1 SGHNT, CDR2 YENEEA. V was clipped by 5 bases and J by 3 bases; unmatched bases: 3. The DNA for the CDR3 is TGTGCCAGCAGCCCGACAGGGAAAGAGACCCAGTACTTC. Protein: CASSPTGKETQYF. Together with reference TRBV11-3 and TRBJ2-5, the CDR3 gives the full variable domain: EAGVVQSPRYKIIEKKQPVAFWCNPISGHNTLYWYLQNLGQGPELLIRYENEEAVDDSQLPKDRFSAERLKGVDSTLKIQPAELGDSAVYLCASSPTGKETQYFGPGTRLLVL.

The V call is TRBV18, the J call TRBJ1-2; D is uncertain. The CDR3 length is 13 residues. From germline, CDR1 is KGHSH and CDR2 LQKENI. The V end was cut by 5 bases, the J end by 4 bases, with 11 bases between. The CDR3 is CASSGGTVYGYTF. The CDR3 DNA sequence: TGTGCCAGCTCAGGAGGCACAGTCTATGGCTACACCTTC.

The chain carries TRBV11-2 and TRBJ1-6; TRBD1 matches 7 bases. Per germline, CDR1 SGHAT and CDR2 FQNNGV. V was pared by 6 bases and J by 0 bases, with 11 bases of the junction left unmatched. The length of the CDR3 is 18 residues. The CDR3 nucleotides read TGTGCCAGCAGTTCCGGGACAGTAGTATTCTCCTATAATTCACCCCTCCACTTT. It is translated as CASSSGTVVFSYNSPLHF.

The chain joins TRBV4-1 to TRBJ1-5; possible D gene TRBD1, 5 bases. Germline CDR1 MGHRA, CDR2 YSYEKL. V lost 2 bases and J 3 bases, leaving 14 bases between the germline ends. The CDR3 loop spans 16 amino acids. CDR3 region: CASSQPYRGVNQPQHF. Here the CDR3 DNA reads TGCGCCAGCAGCCAACCCTACCGGGGGGTCAATCAGCCCCAGCATTTT.

The count of this clone is one. This sequence joins TRBV18 and TRBJ1-1; D is unresolved. With 1 base removed from V and 5 bases from J, the gap between germline ends came to 14 bases. The germline V gene encodes CDR1 KGHSH and CDR2 LQKENI. The CDR3 extends over 15 amino acids. CDR3 DNA sequence: TGTGCCAGCTCACCACGGACTGCGGGAAGGACTGAAGCTTTCTTT. Translation gives CASSPRTAGRTEAFF.